These 29 T cell receptor beta chains originate from one sample sequenced in a study of regulatory and conventional T cells in RAG deficiency. The data were produced by immunoSEQ multiplex PCR, yet TCRdb's version contains in-frame clones alone and is incomplete. The sample carries tens of thousands of clones, around 89% recorded once. The sorted conventional CD4+ T cells were CD25-low and CD127-high, with genomic DNA sequenced. The sample also formed part of further work on regulatory T cells. That work contributes: The primer mix had 52 TRBV and 13 TRBJ primers.

The sample taken for sequencing was CD4+ effector T cells sorted from blood. These receptors were collected from a human donor in good health.

In DNA form, the CDR3 reads TGCGCCAGCATGACTGGACAGGGGAATGAAAAACTGTTTTTT. Translation: CASMTGQGNEKLFF. V is TRBV5-1 and J is TRBJ1-4; the match to TRBD1 covers 9 bases. The CDR3 is 14 residues long. Germline V lookup: CDR1 SGHRS, CDR2 YFSETQ. Germline trimming cut 6 bases from V and 5 bases from J; bases unmatched to any gene: 5. Combining the CDR3 with reference TRBV5-1 and TRBJ1-4 gives the whole variable domain KAGVTQTPRYLIKTRGQQVTLSCSPISGHRSVSWYQQTPGQGLQFLFEYFSETQRNKGNFPGRFSGRQFSNSRSEMNVSTLELGDSALYLCASMTGQGNEKLFFGSGTQLSVL.

The rearrangement joins TRBV5-6 to TRBJ1-2; D unresolved. Per germline, CDR1 SGHDT and CDR2 YYEEEE. Between the trimmed V and J ends, which lost 0 bases and 0 bases, there was a span of 6 bases. This CDR3 spans 14 amino acids. The CDR3: CASSLDGTNYGYTF. In DNA form, the CDR3 reads TGTGCCAGCAGCTTGGACGGGACTAACTATGGCTACACCTTC.

The CDR3 coding sequence is TGTGCCACCCAGACTTGGGGGAACTATGGCTACACCTTC. Translation: CATQTWGNYGYTF. This sequence joins TRBV7-9 and TRBJ1-2; a weak D match, TRBD1 (5 bases). Germline assignment: CDR1 SEHNR and CDR2 FQNEAQ (reference sequence). This CDR3 region has 13 residues. Trimming left V 10 bases short and J 2 bases short, with 14 bases between.

J is TRBJ2-1 and V is TRBV11-3; 11 bases fit TRBD2. This CDR3 comprises 16 residues. Losses at the gene ends were 0 bases for V and 2 bases for J; bases not matched to a gene: 0. Germline V CDR1 and CDR2: SGHNT, YENEEA. CDR3 coding DNA: TGTGCCAGCAGCTTAGAGGGACTAGCGGCCTACAATGAGCAGTTCTTC. Protein sequence: CASSLEGLAAYNEQFF.

The chain uses TRBV28 and TRBJ1-3; TRBD1 is a possible D gene (5 bases). The V and J ends lost 6 bases and 4 bases respectively, with 16 bases between them. The germline V gene has CDR1 MDHEN and CDR2 SYDVKM. The CDR3 contains 15 residues. The CDR3 here is CASSRPSRGGNTIYF. The CDR3 DNA is TGTGCCAGCAGCCGCCCTAGTCGGGGGGGAAACACCATATATTTT.

The chain links TRBV18 to TRBJ2-3, with D uncertain. This CDR3 has 12 amino acids. The V end lost 4 bases, the J end lost 5 bases, and 7 bases lay between the germline ends. Germline assignment: CDR1 KGHSH and CDR2 LQKENI. The CDR3 region is CASSLNIDTQYF. CDR3 sequence (DNA): TGTGCCAGCTCACTAAATATAGATACGCAGTATTTT.

The rearrangement joins TRBV18 to TRBJ2-5; D may be TRBD1 (5 bases). Germline CDR1 and CDR2: KGHSH and LQKENI. The CDR3 consists of 16 residues. V was pared by 3 bases and J by 2 bases, with 16 bases between. CDR3 nucleotide sequence: TGTGCCAGCTCACCGTCCCCCGCAGGGTTTCAAGAGACCCAGTACTTC. Translated: CASSPSPAGFQETQYF.

The chain joins TRBV5-1 to TRBJ1-4, with 9 bases matching TRBD1. The V gene's germline CDR1 is SGHRS and CDR2 YFSETQ. The CDR3 length is 15 residues. V was pared by 4 bases and J by 7 bases, with 8 bases of the junction left unmatched. Here the CDR3 DNA reads TGCGCCAGCAGCCCGACAGGGGGACAAGGTGAAAAACTGTTTTTT. As protein: CASSPTGGQGEKLFF.

This chain links TRBV9 with TRBJ1-6, with 8 bases that match TRBD1. Germline CDR1 and CDR2: SGDLS and YYNGEE. Trimming cost V 1 base and J 10 bases; bases outside gene matches: 13. The CDR3 length is 17 residues. For the CDR3, the DNA is TGTGCCAGCAGCGTAAAAAAAGCGGGACAGGATGACTCACCCCTCCACTTT. It specifies CASSVKKAGQDDSPLHF.

This chain links TRBV5-3 with TRBJ1-4; D gene unclear. TRBV5-3 is assigned to the ORF class and has an uncertain function. The CDR3 has 14 amino acids. V dropped 5 bases and J dropped 8 bases, with 16 bases sitting between them. DNA for the CDR3: TGTGCCAGAAGTCACCGGGTCGACGAGGAAAAACTGTTTTTT. It yields the protein CARSHRVDEEKLFF.

The rearrangement uses TRBV2 and TRBJ2-7, with TRBD2 as a possible D gene (6 bases). Trimming cost V 8 bases and J 6 bases, with 11 bases left between them. The CDR3 consists of 11 residues. Per the germline V gene, CDR1 is SNHLY and CDR2 is FYNNEI. The CDR3 is CASGEAGEQYF. The CDR3, as DNA: TGTGCCAGCGGGGAGGCGGGCGAGCAGTACTTC.

The chain carries TRBV2 and TRBJ1-1; D is perhaps TRBD1 (5 bases). The germline gives CDR1 SNHLY, CDR2 FYNNEI. Trimming cost V 6 bases and J 4 bases, with 15 bases left between them. The CDR3 consists of 14 residues. The CDR3 sequence: CASSPMVGLTEAFF. The CDR3 DNA reads TGTGCCAGCAGCCCTATGGTGGGACTCACTGAAGCTTTCTTT.

The chain carries TRBV12-5 and TRBJ1-1; possibly TRBD1 for D (5 bases). This CDR3 spans 13 amino acids. Germline V gene lookup returns CDR1 LGHNT and CDR2 FRNRAP. V was pared by 4 bases and J by 11 bases, with 17 bases between. The CDR3 protein is CASGSQDSPGAFF. In DNA, the CDR3 is TGTGCTAGTGGTTCCCAGGACTCTCCAGGGGCTTTCTTT.

This clone was recorded only once. This chain uses TRBV2 with TRBJ2-7; D is uncertain. With 6 bases removed from V and 7 bases from J, the gap between germline ends came to 16 bases. This CDR3 is 13 amino acids long. CDR1 and CDR2 from the germline V gene are SNHLY and FYNNEI. The CDR3 DNA is TGTGCCAGCAGCGCCCAGACGAGGCGAGAGCAGTACTTC. It translates to CASSAQTRREQYF.

The J gene is TRBJ2-1, the V gene TRBV15; D perhaps matches TRBD2 (5 bases). CDR3 length: 13 residues. The germline V gene encodes CDR1 LNHNV and CDR2 YYDKDF (reference sequence). Trimming stripped 11 bases from V and 2 bases from J, with 13 bases between. CDR3 in DNA: TGTGCCGCATCCGAGGGCCCCTACAATGAGCAGTTCTTC. Translating it yields CAASEGPYNEQFF.

This chain connects TRBV28 to TRBJ2-1; D is possibly TRBD1 or TRBD2 (5 bases each). The CDR3 sequence is 17 residues long. Trimming removed 4 bases at V and 12 bases at J, with 28 bases between. Germline CDR1 reads MDHEN; CDR2 reads SYDVKM. This CDR3 reads CASSSPRGGAGVFGQFF. In nucleotides, the CDR3 is TGTGCCAGCAGTTCTCCCCGGGGTGGGGCAGGCGTCTTTGGGCAGTTCTTC. The full variable domain, in which reference TRBV28 and TRBJ2-1 provide the parts outside the CDR3, is DVKVTQSSRYLVKRTGEKVFLECVQDMDHENMFWYRQDPGLGLRLIYFSYDVKMKEKGDIPEGYSVSREKKERFSLILESASTNQTSMYLCASSSPRGGAGVFGQFFGPGTRLTVL.

The chain recombines TRBV4-1 with TRBJ2-4, with 12 bases lining up with TRBD2. Germline V gene data show CDR1 as MGHRA and CDR2 as YSYEKL. With 0 bases clipped from V and 2 bases from J, the junction kept 17 bases outside the gene matches. The CDR3 is 22 residues long. CDR3 protein: CASSQDIRVLLAGGQPKNIQYF. CDR3 nucleotides: TGCGCCAGCAGCCAAGATATAAGGGTCTTGCTAGCGGGAGGGCAGCCCAAAAACATTCAGTACTTC.

V and J are TRBV5-4 and TRBJ2-5; 8 bases match TRBD2. The length of the CDR3 is 17 residues. Germline assignment: CDR1 SGHNT and CDR2 YYREEE (reference sequence). V was clipped by 4 bases and J by 4 bases; unmatched bases: 15. CDR3 in amino acids: CASSPAGSGGLPETQYF. The CDR3 DNA reads as TGTGCCAGCAGCCCGGCCGGGAGCGGGGGACTACCAGAGACCCAGTACTTC.

The chain carries TRBV5-5 and TRBJ1-4; 7 nucleotides agree with TRBD1. The CDR3 runs to 16 residues. With 0 bases clipped from V and 4 bases from J, the junction kept 6 bases outside the gene matches. Germline lookup yields CDR1 SGHKS and CDR2 YYEKEE (reference sequence). This CDR3 is CASSLAGGQHNEKLFF. In DNA form, the CDR3 reads TGTGCCAGCAGCTTGGCCGGGGGACAGCATAATGAAAAACTGTTTTTT.

The rearrangement joins TRBV27 to TRBJ2-7, with 8 bases aligning to TRBD2. CDR3 length equals 15 residues. CDR1 MNHEY and CDR2 SMNVEV come from the germline V gene (reference sequence). Unmatched junction bases numbered 10, after V lost 5 bases and J lost 4 bases. CDR3 nucleotides: TGTGCCAGCAGTCCTAACAGCGGGGGAAGATACGAGCAGTACTTC. This codes for CASSPNSGGRYEQYF.

The V and J genes are TRBV27 and TRBJ2-3; D remains unclear. CDR1 MNHEY and CDR2 SMNVEV come from the germline V gene (reference sequence). The CDR3 covers 15 residues. The V gene lost 6 bases and the J gene lost 6 bases, with 19 bases spanning the gap. The CDR3 loop reads CASSPQPLPSDTQYF. CDR3 DNA: TGTGCCAGCAGCCCCCAACCTCTCCCTTCGGATACGCAGTATTTT.

The CDR3 DNA reads TGTGCCAGCTCACCAAGTTACAGCTATAATTCACCCCTCCACTTT. Its translation: CASSPSYSYNSPLHF. The gene calls are TRBV18 and TRBJ1-6; D gene unclear. Germline V gene sequence: CDR1 KGHSH, CDR2 LQKENI. V shed 2 bases and J shed 3 bases, with 8 bases lying between them. The CDR3 length is 15 residues. The full variable domain, rest sourced from reference TRBV18 and TRBJ1-6, is NAGVMQNPRHLVRRRGQEARLRCSPMKGHSHVYWYRQLPEEGLKFMVYLQKENIIDESGMPKERFSAEFPKEGPSILRIQQVVRGDSAAYFCASSPSYSYNSPLHFGNGTRLTVT.

The V call is TRBV4-2, the J call TRBJ2-5, with 11 nucleotides matching TRBD2. Germline V CDR1 and CDR2: LGHNA, YNFKEQ. With V trimmed by 8 bases and J by 7 bases, 15 bases remained unmatched. CDR3 length: 16 residues. CDR3 protein: CASAAHSGGGPGTQYF. The CDR3, as DNA: TGTGCCAGCGCGGCCCATAGCGGGGGGGGACCTGGGACCCAGTACTTC.

As DNA, the CDR3 is TGTGCCAGCAGCTTAGTAGGGGGGAACACTGAAGCTTTCTTT. This sequence encodes CASSLVGGNTEAFF. The rearrangement uses TRBV11-2 and TRBJ1-1, with D possibly matching TRBD1 (6 bases). V was clipped by 1 base and J by 1 base, with 7 bases between them. Per germline, CDR1 SGHAT and CDR2 FQNNGV. This CDR3 is built from 14 residues. The full variable domain, its missing parts supplied by reference TRBV11-2 and TRBJ1-1, is EAGVAQSPRYKIIEKRQSVAFWCNPISGHATLYWYQQILGQGPKLLIQFQNNGVVDDSQLPKDRFSAERLKGVDSTLKIQPAKLEDSAVYLCASSLVGGNTEAFFGQGTRLTVV.

The chain employs TRBV19 and TRBJ2-1; D not resolved. The V end was cut by 3 bases, the J end by 0 bases, with 15 bases between. The CDR3 has 17 residues. Looked up from germline, CDR1 is LNHDA and CDR2 is SQIVND (reference sequence). The CDR3 spells CASSIFGSLRSYNEQFF. The CDR3 DNA follows: TGTGCCAGTAGTATTTTCGGTTCCTTACGCTCCTACAATGAGCAGTTCTTC.

The chain employs TRBV20-1 and TRBJ2-3, with D uncertain. The V and J ends lost 3 bases and 12 bases respectively, with 13 bases between them. The V gene's germline CDR1 is DFQATT and CDR2 SNEGSKA (reference sequence). The CDR3 spans 11 residues. CDR3 sequence: CSASWRKNQYF. The DNA of the CDR3 is TGCAGTGCTAGTTGGAGAAAGAACCAGTATTTT.

The chain has TRBV19 and TRBJ1-4, with TRBD1 as a possible D gene (5 bases). This CDR3 has 15 amino acids. V was shortened by 7 bases and J by 4 bases, with 16 bases between the two germline ends. Germline-derived CDR1 and CDR2 are LNHDA and SQIVND (reference sequence). This chain's CDR3 is CASTRGMTDNEKLFF. CDR3 sequence (DNA): TGTGCCAGTACGCGGGGGATGACGGATAATGAAAAACTGTTTTTT. Complete variable domain (other parts from reference TRBV19 and TRBJ1-4): DGGITQSPKYLFRKEGQNVTLSCEQNLNHDAMYWYRQDPGQGLRLIYYSQIVNDFQKGDIAEGYSVSREKKESFPLTVTSAQKNPTAFYLCASTRGMTDNEKLFFGSGTQLSVL.

The CDR3 here is CASSSLRGARYFTEAFF. The CDR3 DNA sequence: TGTGCCAGCAGCTCGTTACGGGGGGCCCGATATTTTACTGAAGCTTTCTTT. The gene calls are TRBV5-8 and TRBJ1-1, with D possibly matching TRBD1 (6 bases). V dropped 3 bases and J dropped 5 bases, with 23 bases sitting between them. CDR3 size: 17 residues. Looked up from germline, CDR1 is SGHTS and CDR2 is YDEGEE.

The chain uses TRBV12-5 and TRBJ1-1, with 7 bases fitting TRBD1. The germline gives CDR1 LGHNT, CDR2 FRNRAP. This CDR3 spans 12 amino acids. With 5 bases clipped from V and 4 bases from J, the junction kept 1 base outside the gene matches. CDR3 sequence reads: CASGDRVTEAFF. DNA for the CDR3: TGTGCTAGTGGTGACAGGGTCACTGAAGCTTTCTTT.